This note documents a single T cell receptor (beta chain) sequence. Its antigen is unidentified. The data were obtained in a study of cytomegalovirus exposure and HLA in healthy donors. PCR amplification relied on 60 Vbeta primers (plus 13 Jbeta primers). Data came from immunoSEQ multiplex PCR; TCRdb stores just in-frame clones and leaves some out. The repertoire table contains under 120,000 clones. Donors were ostensibly healthy at sampling, although undocumented immune exposures were probable. Study findings and constraints: In a later analysis, several top co-occurrence clusters appeared linked to parvovirus B19, influenza, CMV and Epstein-Barr virus.

The receptor comes from a man between 50 and 59 years old in good health and CMV-seronegative. Specimen: PBMCs.

The CDR3 here is CASSESRAGGDTQYF. The CDR3 DNA is TGTGCCAGCAGTGAATCGAGAGCGGGGGGAGACACGCAGTACTTC. This chain joins TRBV25-1 and TRBJ2-7; 9 positions agree with TRBD2. Trimming at V came to 1 base and at J to 9 bases, leaving 10 bases not matched to a gene. The germline V gene has CDR1 MGHDK and CDR2 SYGVNS. The CDR3 length is 15 residues.